This T cell receptor beta chain was captured in a study of cytomegalovirus exposure and HLA in healthy donors. Study outcomes and limitations: In a later analysis, several top co-occurrence clusters appeared linked to parvovirus B19, influenza, CMV and Epstein-Barr virus. Highest at DRB1 and lowest at HLA-C, TCR association rates differed among HLA loci in a later analysis. It was assumed in the presence/absence analyses that sequencing depth was roughly uniform across donors. The records held CMV serostatus as the only immune exposure information.

Notes on this clone: Its cognate antigen is unknown.

CDR1 is MRHNA, CDR2 SNTAGT, per germline. V was shortened by 6 bases and J by 4 bases, with 17 bases between the two germline ends. This CDR3 region has 15 residues. 13 Jbeta primers and 60 Vbeta primers were used for the PCR. Produced via immunoSEQ multiplex PCR; TCRdb's table is partial and in-frame only. The repertoire holds roughly 100,000 clones, with about 68% as singletons. This clonotype originated in a man in his thirties or forties in good health and CMV-seropositive. Sequences were obtained from PBMCs. The rearrangement uses TRBV6-4 and TRBJ2-3, with a weak D call TRBD2 (6 bases). The CDR3, as DNA: TGTGCCAGCAGGGAATCGGGGGTCCCTTCAGATACGCAGTATTTT. Translation: CASRESGVPSDTQYF.